Shown below are 24 T cell receptor beta chains from a single sample sequenced in a study of cytomegalovirus exposure and HLA in healthy donors. A multiplex PCR was run with 60 Vbeta primers and 13 Jbeta primers. TCRdb's table, derived via immunoSEQ multiplex PCR, lists solely in-frame clones and lacks some. The top ten hold about 2.5% of the sample, which has around 99,000 clones, roughly 82% seen once. Material: PBMCs. These receptors were taken from a man aged 30 to 45 in good health and CMV-seropositive.

The chain links TRBV7-3 to TRBJ1-2; unclear D gene. CDR3 size: 15 residues. V dropped 1 base and J dropped 8 bases, with 17 bases sitting between them. Germline CDR1 is SGHTA and CDR2 is FQGTGA. The CDR3 loop reads CASSLNFRASRGYTF. The CDR3 nucleotides read TGTGCCAGCAGCTTAAATTTCAGAGCCTCGAGGGGCTACACCTTC.

The chain links TRBV7-8 to TRBJ2-2, with TRBD1 matching 7 bases. CDR1 is SGHVS, CDR2 FQNEAQ, per germline. The CDR3 length is 16 residues. J lost 1 base, V lost 5 bases, and 7 bases had no gene match. CDR3 nucleotide sequence: TGTGCCAGCAGCCTCCGATGGACAGGGAACACCGGGGAGCTGTTTTTT. This encodes CASSLRWTGNTGELFF.

The V gene is TRBV6-5, the J gene TRBJ2-7; tentative D call: TRBD1 (6 bases). In germline, CDR1 is MNHEY, CDR2 SVGAGI. This CDR3 spans 13 amino acids. Trimming took 6 bases from V and 2 from J, leaving 11 bases between them. The CDR3 bases are TGTGCCAGCAGCCTGACAGGACCCTACGAGCAGTACTTC. It yields the protein CASSLTGPYEQYF.

Here the CDR3 reads CASSSRTGELFF. DNA of the CDR3: TGTGCCAGCTCTAGTAGGACCGGGGAGCTGTTTTTT. The chain has TRBV6-4 and TRBJ2-2; no clear D gene. Trimming took off 8 bases at V and 5 bases at J, with 9 bases between the two ends. The CDR3 loop spans 12 amino acids. CDR1 and CDR2 (germline): MRHNA, SNTAGT.

V usage is TRBV5-8 and J usage is TRBJ1-1, with D maybe TRBD1 (6 bases). V lost 0 bases and J 3 bases, leaving 9 bases between the germline ends. The V gene's germline CDR1 is SGHTS and CDR2 YDEGEE. The CDR3 consists of 14 residues. As DNA, the CDR3 is TGTGCCAGCAGCTTGGCCTGGGGGCACACTGAAGCTTTCTTT. It specifies CASSLAWGHTEAFF. The full variable domain, with the rest looked up from reference TRBV5-8 and TRBJ1-1, is EAGVTQSPTHLIKTRGQQATLRCSPISGHTSVYWYQQALGLGLQFLLWYDEGEERNRGNFPPRFSGRQFPNYSSELNVNALELEDSALYLCASSLAWGHTEAFFGQGTRLTVV.

The chain is built from TRBV27 and TRBJ2-4, with TRBD2 matching over 9 bases. The CDR3 is 16 amino acids. V lost 5 bases and J lost 6; bases outside the gene matches: 11. Per germline, CDR1 MNHEY and CDR2 SMNVEV (reference sequence). CDR3 sequence: CASSRARGGESNIQYF. CDR3 bases: TGTGCCAGCAGTCGAGCGCGGGGGGGCGAATCAAACATTCAGTACTTC.

The chain links TRBV5-6 to TRBJ1-5, with no clear D. This CDR3 is built from 16 residues. Trimming removed 0 bases at V and 6 bases at J, with 16 bases between. Germline-derived CDR1 and CDR2 are SGHDT and YYEEEE. The CDR3 spells CASSLVSSGSTQPQHF. The CDR3 nucleotides are TGTGCCAGCAGCTTGGTTTCTTCTGGGAGTACTCAGCCCCAGCATTTT.

The rearrangement joins TRBV4-1 to TRBJ1-1; D is ambiguous. V shed 2 bases and J shed 3 bases, with 16 bases lying between them. The CDR3 has 16 residues. Germline V gene data show CDR1 as MGHRA and CDR2 as YSYEKL. CDR3 coding DNA: TGCGCCAGCAGCCAACCGCCCGCCGGCGGGTACACTGAAGCTTTCTTT. This codes for CASSQPPAGGYTEAFF.

Regarding this clone: A read error may produce the germline difference seen at one junction end. The rearrangement uses TRBV6-4 and TRBJ2-6, with TRBD1 as a possible D gene (5 bases). The CDR3 length is 16 residues. Germline CDR1 and CDR2: MRHNA and SNTAGT. The DNA for the CDR3 is TGTGCCAGCAGTGACCCCGGTCGCTCTGGGGCCAACGGCCTGACTTTC. Amino acid sequence: CASSDPGRSGANGLTF.

This chain joins TRBV14 and TRBJ2-1; a possible D gene is TRBD2 (6 bases). V was clipped by 2 bases and J by 6 bases, with 14 bases between them. This CDR3 spans 15 amino acids. Per germline, CDR1 SGHDN and CDR2 FVKESK. This CDR3 reads CASSQRGEAFNEQFF. CDR3 coding DNA: TGTGCCAGCAGCCAACGCGGGGAGGCTTTCAATGAGCAGTTCTTC.

As DNA, the CDR3 is TGTGCCAGTAGTTCTCAGCGGACCACTATGCGCTACACCTTC. It translates to CASSSQRTTMRYTF. The chain links TRBV19 to TRBJ1-2; no reliable D call. The V end was cut by 5 bases, the J end by 9 bases, with 19 bases between. The CDR3 extends over 14 amino acids. Germline CDR1 reads LNHDA; CDR2 reads SQIVND (reference sequence).

This chain links TRBV19 with TRBJ1-5; perhaps TRBD1 as D (5 bases). V was clipped by 3 bases and J by 0 bases, with 9 bases between them. Per the germline V gene, CDR1 is LNHDA and CDR2 is SQIVND (reference sequence). The CDR3 covers 15 residues. CDR3 sequence (DNA): TGTGCCAGTAGTATTGGACACAATAGCAATCAGCCCCAGCATTTT. Its protein product is CASSIGHNSNQPQHF.

The chain carries TRBV7-8 and TRBJ2-3; 7 positions match TRBD1. This CDR3 comprises 14 residues. Germline V CDR1 and CDR2: SGHVS, FQNEAQ. Trimming removed 5 bases from V and 4 bases from J; junction bases left unmatched: 6. The CDR3, as DNA: TGTGCCAGCAGCCGCCCGACAGGGCCAGATACGCAGTATTTT. Its translation is CASSRPTGPDTQYF.

V is TRBV2 and J is TRBJ2-2; D perhaps matches TRBD1 (6 bases). The CDR3 runs to 15 residues. CDR1 and CDR2 from the germline V gene are SNHLY and FYNNEI. The V and J ends lost 8 bases and 2 bases respectively, with 15 bases between them. CDR3 region: CASGGAGTNTGELFF. CDR3 in DNA: TGTGCCAGCGGGGGCGCCGGGACAAACACCGGGGAGCTGTTTTTT. The entire variable domain, with the rest obtained from reference TRBV2 and TRBJ2-2, is as follows: EPEVTQTPSHQVTQMGQEVILRCVPISNHLYFYWYRQILGQKVEFLVSFYNNEISEKSEIFDDQFSVERPDGSNFTLKIRSTKLEDSAMYFCASGGAGTNTGELFFGEGSRLTVL.

The V call is TRBV25-1, the J call TRBJ1-2; 9 bases line up with TRBD1. The CDR3 spans 14 residues. Trimming cost V 4 bases and J 7 bases; bases outside gene matches: 7. Looked up from germline, CDR1 is MGHDK and CDR2 is SYGVNS. As DNA, the CDR3 is TGTGCCAGCAGTGCAAACAGGGGGCCTGGTGGCTACACCTTC. Its protein is CASSANRGPGGYTF.

Worth noting for this clone: At one boundary the junction diverges from the germline segment, which might be a read error. Other DNA sequences in this specimen translate into the identical CDR3. The chain uses TRBV11-2 and TRBJ2-3; a possible D gene is TRBD2 (5 bases). CDR1 SGHAT and CDR2 FQNNGV come from the germline V gene. The CDR3 has 14 amino acids. The CDR3 loop reads CASSLGTRTDTQYF. CDR3 DNA: TGTGCCAGCAGCTTAGGGACTCGCACAGATACACAGTATTTT. The full variable domain, completed using reference TRBV11-2 and TRBJ2-3, is EAGVAQSPRYKIIEKRQSVAFWCNPISGHATLYWYQQILGQGPKLLIQFQNNGVVDDSQLPKDRFSAERLKGVDSTLKIQPAKLEDSAVYLCASSLGTRTDTQYFGPGTRLTVL.

The rearrangement links TRBV7-9 to TRBJ1-1; TRBD1 matches at 8 bases. Losses at the gene ends were 3 bases for V and 9 bases for J; bases not matched to a gene: 9. Germline lookup yields CDR1 SEHNR and CDR2 FQNEAQ (reference sequence). The CDR3 extends over 14 amino acids. CDR3 sequence: CASSFTTGTGKAFF. The CDR3 DNA is TGTGCCAGCAGCTTCACTACAGGGACAGGAAAAGCTTTCTTT.

J is TRBJ2-7 and V is TRBV4-1; 11 positions match TRBD2. The germline CDR1 and CDR2 sequences are MGHRA and YSYEKL. CDR3 length: 15 residues. J lost 1 base, V lost 5 bases, and 4 bases had no gene match. The CDR3 DNA reads TGCGCCAGCAGCTTTAGCGGGGGGGCGTCCTACGAGCAGTACTTC. The encoded protein is CASSFSGGASYEQYF.

The J gene is TRBJ2-7, the V gene TRBV6-5; the D gene is possibly TRBD1 (6 bases). Per the germline V gene, CDR1 is MNHEY and CDR2 is SVGAGI. The CDR3 runs to 12 residues. The V gene lost 11 bases and the J gene lost 0 bases, with 11 bases spanning the gap. CDR3 DNA sequence: TGTGCCGTGCAGGGGTCCTCCTACGAGCAGTACTTC. This codes for CAVQGSSYEQYF.

The chain carries TRBV7-2 and TRBJ1-5, with 12 positions matching TRBD1. Germline CDR1 and CDR2: SGHTA and FQGNSA. J lost 4 bases, V lost 5 bases, and 6 bases had no gene match. The CDR3 covers 16 residues. CDR3 in amino acids: CASSLPGQGANQPQHF. The CDR3 DNA is TGTGCCAGCAGCCTTCCGGGACAGGGGGCGAATCAGCCCCAGCATTTT.

This chain links TRBV5-1 with TRBJ2-1; 16 bases match TRBD2. Germline values: CDR1 SGHRS, CDR2 YFSETQ. J gave up 6 bases and V 2 bases, and 5 bases lay outside the gene matches. This CDR3 region has 17 residues. CDR3 amino acids: CASSLGTSGGAFNEQFF. CDR3 bases: TGCGCCAGCAGCTTAGGGACTAGCGGGGGGGCATTCAATGAGCAGTTCTTC.

This clone was observed a single time. CDR3 DNA: TGTGCCAGCAGCGTTTGGGGGGAGGAGGAGACCCAGTACTTC. Its translation is CASSVWGEEETQYF. The chain joins TRBV9 to TRBJ2-5; a possible D gene is TRBD2 (6 bases). Trimming cost V 2 bases and J 5 bases, with 13 bases left between them. The germline V gene has CDR1 SGDLS and CDR2 YYNGEE. The length of the CDR3 is 14 residues.

CDR3 region: CASSLRGATQYF. CDR3 nucleotide sequence: TGTGCCAGCAGCCTCAGAGGTGCGACCCAGTACTTC. The chain recombines TRBV6-5 with TRBJ2-5; D is unresolved. V gave up 6 bases and J gave up 7 bases, with 12 bases separating them. The length of the CDR3 is 12 residues. Germline values: CDR1 MNHEY, CDR2 SVGAGI.

This clone came up once. The J gene is TRBJ2-1, the V gene TRBV6-1, with TRBD2 matching over 8 bases. Looked up from germline, CDR1 is MNHNS and CDR2 is SASEGT. This CDR3 is built from 15 residues. V shed 0 bases, J shed 7 bases, and the junction held 5 bases outside the gene matches. The CDR3 region has the DNA TGTGCCAGCAGTGAAGCCAGCGGGGGAGTGAATGAGCAGTTCTTC. It codes for CASSEASGGVNEQFF.